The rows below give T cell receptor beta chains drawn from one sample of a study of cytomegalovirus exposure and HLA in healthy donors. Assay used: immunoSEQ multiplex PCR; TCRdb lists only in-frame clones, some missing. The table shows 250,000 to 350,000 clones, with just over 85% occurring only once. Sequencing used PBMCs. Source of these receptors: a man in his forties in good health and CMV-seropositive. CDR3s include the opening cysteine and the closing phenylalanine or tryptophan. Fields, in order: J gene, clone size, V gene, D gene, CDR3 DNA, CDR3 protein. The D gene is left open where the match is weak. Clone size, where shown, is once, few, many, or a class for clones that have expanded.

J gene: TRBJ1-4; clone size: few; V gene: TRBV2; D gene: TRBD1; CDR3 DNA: TGTGCCAGCAGTGGAATGGACAGGGGGGTCGAAAAACTGTTTTTT; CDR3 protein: CASSGMDRGVEKLFF
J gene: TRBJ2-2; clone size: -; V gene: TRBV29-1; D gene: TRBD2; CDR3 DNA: TGCAGCGTTGAAGACCCTAGCGGGAGACCGGAGCTGTTTTTT; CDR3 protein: CSVEDPSGRPELFF
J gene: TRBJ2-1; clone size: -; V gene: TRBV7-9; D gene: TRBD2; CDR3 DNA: TGTGCCAGCAGCTATTATAGCGGGAACCTCAGGGAGCAGTTCTTC; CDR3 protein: CASSYYSGNLREQFF
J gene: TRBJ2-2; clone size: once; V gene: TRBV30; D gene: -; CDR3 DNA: TGTGCCTGGAAGGAAGGAGACGCCGGGGAGCTGTTTTTT; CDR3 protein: CAWKEGDAGELFF
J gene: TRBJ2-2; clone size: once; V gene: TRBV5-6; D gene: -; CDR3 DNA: TGTGCCAGCAGCTCTAGCTATCCCGGGGAGCTGTTTTTT; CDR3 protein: CASSSSYPGELFF
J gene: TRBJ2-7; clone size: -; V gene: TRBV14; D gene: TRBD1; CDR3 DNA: TGTGCCAGCAGCCTCCGGGACAGGGGCGAGCAGTACTTC; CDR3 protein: CASSLRDRGEQYF
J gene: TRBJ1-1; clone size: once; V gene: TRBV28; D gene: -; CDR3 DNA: TGTGCCAGCAGTTTACTCGTCCTGAACACTGAAGCTTTCTTT; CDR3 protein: CASSLLVLNTEAFF
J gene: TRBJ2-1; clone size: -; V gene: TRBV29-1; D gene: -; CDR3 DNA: TGCAGCGGCCACCTTAGCCCGTCAGAGCAGTTCTTC; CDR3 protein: CSGHLSPSEQFF
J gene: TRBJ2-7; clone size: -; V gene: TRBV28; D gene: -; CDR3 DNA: TGTGCCAGCAGTTTACGACTGGGCTCCTACGAGCAGTACTTC; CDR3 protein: CASSLRLGSYEQYF
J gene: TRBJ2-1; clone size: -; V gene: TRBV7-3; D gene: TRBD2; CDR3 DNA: TGTGCCAGCAGCTTAAGGGCTAGCGGGAGTCTGGCAAATGAGCAGTTCTTC; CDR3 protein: CASSLRASGSLANEQFF
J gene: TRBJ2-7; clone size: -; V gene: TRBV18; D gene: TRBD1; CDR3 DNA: TGTGCCAGCTCACCAGACAGGGGGTTGAACGAGCAGTACTTC; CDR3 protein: CASSPDRGLNEQYF
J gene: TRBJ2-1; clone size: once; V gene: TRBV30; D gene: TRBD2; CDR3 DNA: TGTGCCTGGAGTAAGGGACTAGCGGGAGGGCTAAATGAGCAGTTCTTC; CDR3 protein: CAWSKGLAGGLNEQFF
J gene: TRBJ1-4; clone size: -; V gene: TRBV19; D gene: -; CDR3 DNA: TGTGCCAGTAGCGGCGGGAATGAAAAACTGTTTTTT; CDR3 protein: CASSGGNEKLFF
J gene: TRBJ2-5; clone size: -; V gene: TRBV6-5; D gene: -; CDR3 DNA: TGTGCCAGCACCGCTAGGCAGGGGACCCAAGAGACCCAGTACTTC; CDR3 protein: CASTARQGTQETQYF
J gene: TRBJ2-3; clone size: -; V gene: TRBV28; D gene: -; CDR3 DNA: TGTGCCAGCAGTTTGGGCGCTAGCAGGACAGTAGATACGCAGTATTTT; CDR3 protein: CASSLGASRTVDTQYF
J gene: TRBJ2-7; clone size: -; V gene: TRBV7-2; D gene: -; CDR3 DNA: TGTGCCAGCAGCTTAGTAGGGACTGGCACCGGCGAGCAGTACTTC; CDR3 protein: CASSLVGTGTGEQYF
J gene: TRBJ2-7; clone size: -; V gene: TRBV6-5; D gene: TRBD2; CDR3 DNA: TGTGCCACCCTCCGGGACTATGCATCCTACGAGCAGTACTTC; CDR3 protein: CATLRDYASYEQYF
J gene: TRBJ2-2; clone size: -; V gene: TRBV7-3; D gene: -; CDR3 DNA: TGTGCCAGCAGCTTAATGGCAGGGGCCACCGGGGAGCTGTTTTTT; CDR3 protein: CASSLMAGATGELFF
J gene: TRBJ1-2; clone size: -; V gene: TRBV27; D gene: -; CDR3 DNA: TGTGCCAGCAGTTTATCGGCCTACTATGGCTACACCTTC; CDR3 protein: CASSLSAYYGYTF
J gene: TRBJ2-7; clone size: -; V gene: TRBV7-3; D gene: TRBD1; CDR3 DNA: TGTGCCAGCAGCAGGACAGGGGAGGTCGGCGAGCAGTACTTC; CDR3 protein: CASSRTGEVGEQYF
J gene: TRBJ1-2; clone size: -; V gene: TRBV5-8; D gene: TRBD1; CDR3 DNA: TGTGCCAGCAGCTTGGAGGGGGCCAGGAACTATGGCTACACCTTC; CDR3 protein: CASSLEGARNYGYTF
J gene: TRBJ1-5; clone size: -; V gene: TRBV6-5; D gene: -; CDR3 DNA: TGTGCCAGCGGACCGGGACACCGCAATCAGCCCCAGCATTTT; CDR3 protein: CASGPGHRNQPQHF
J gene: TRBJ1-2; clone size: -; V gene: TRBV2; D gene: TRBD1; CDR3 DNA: TGTGCCAGCAGCCTACCAACCGGGACAGGGTCGCTCTACTATGGCTACACCTTC; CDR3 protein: CASSLPTGTGSLYYGYTF
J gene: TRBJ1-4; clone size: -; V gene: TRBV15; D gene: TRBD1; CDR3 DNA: TGTGCCACCAGCATCGGGTTGACAGGGGGCGAGGAAAAACTGTTTTTT; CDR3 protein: CATSIGLTGGEEKLFF
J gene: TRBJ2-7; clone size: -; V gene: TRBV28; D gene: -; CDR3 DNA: TGTGCCAGCAGTTCCCGGAGTGACGAGCAGTACTTC; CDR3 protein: CASSSRSDEQYF
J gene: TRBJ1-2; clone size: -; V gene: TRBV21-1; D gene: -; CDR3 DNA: TGTGCCAGCAGCAAAAGTGTGTCGGGCAGGCAGGGGTTAGACTATGGCTACACCTTC; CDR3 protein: CASSKSVSGRQGLDYGYTF
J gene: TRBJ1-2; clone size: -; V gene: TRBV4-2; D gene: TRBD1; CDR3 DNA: TGTGCCAGCAGCCAAGAGAGACGACAGGGGGACTTCTATGGCTACACCTTC; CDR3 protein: CASSQERRQGDFYGYTF
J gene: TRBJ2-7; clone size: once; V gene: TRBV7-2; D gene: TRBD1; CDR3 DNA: TGTGCCAGCAGCTCTTTACAGGGGACCTACGAGCAGTACTTC; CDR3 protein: CASSSLQGTYEQYF
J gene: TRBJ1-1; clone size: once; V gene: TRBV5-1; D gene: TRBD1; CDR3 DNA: TGCGCCAGCAGCTCAGCCGGACAGGGGCGGAGGACTGAAGCTTTCTTT; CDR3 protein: CASSSAGQGRRTEAFF
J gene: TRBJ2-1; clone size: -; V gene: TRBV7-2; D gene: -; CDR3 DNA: TGTGCCAGCAGCCCCTCAGGGGTGAGGTCCAATGAGCAGTTCTTC; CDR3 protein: CASSPSGVRSNEQFF
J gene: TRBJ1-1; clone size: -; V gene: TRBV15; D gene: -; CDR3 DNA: TGTGCCACCAGCATGGGGTCTGGACAGCTGAACACTGAAGCTTTCTTT; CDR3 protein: CATSMGSGQLNTEAFF
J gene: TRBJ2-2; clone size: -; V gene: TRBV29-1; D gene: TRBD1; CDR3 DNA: TGCAGCGTTGAAGGACAGGGGAGGACCGGGGAGCTGTTTTTT; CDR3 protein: CSVEGQGRTGELFF
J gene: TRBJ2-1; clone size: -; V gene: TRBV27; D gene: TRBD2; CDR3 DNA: TGTGCCAGCAGTTTGTCGCGACTAGCGACGCATGAGCAGTTCTTC; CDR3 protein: CASSLSRLATHEQFF
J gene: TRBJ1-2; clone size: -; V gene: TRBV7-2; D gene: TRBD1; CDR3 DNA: TGTGCCAGCAGCCCCGGGACAGGGCGAAAACCCTATGGCTACACCTTC; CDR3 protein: CASSPGTGRKPYGYTF
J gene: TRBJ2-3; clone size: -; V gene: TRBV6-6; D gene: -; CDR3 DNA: TGTGCCAGCAGTGACCAGGGCAAGTACACAGATACGCAGTATTTT; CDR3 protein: CASSDQGKYTDTQYF